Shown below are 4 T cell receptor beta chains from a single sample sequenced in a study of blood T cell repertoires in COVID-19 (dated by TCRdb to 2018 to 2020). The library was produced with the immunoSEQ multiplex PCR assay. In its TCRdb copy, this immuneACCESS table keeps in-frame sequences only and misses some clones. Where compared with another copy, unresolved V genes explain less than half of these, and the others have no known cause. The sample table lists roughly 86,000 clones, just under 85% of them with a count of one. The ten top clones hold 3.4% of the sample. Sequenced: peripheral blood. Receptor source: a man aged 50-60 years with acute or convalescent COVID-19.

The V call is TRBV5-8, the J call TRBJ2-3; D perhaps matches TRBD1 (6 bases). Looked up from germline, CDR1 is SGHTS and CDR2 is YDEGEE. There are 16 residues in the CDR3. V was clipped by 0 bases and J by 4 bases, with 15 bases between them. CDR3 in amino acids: CASSLALGAGADTQYF. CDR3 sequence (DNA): TGTGCCAGCAGCTTGGCCTTGGGGGCCGGCGCAGATACGCAGTATTTT.

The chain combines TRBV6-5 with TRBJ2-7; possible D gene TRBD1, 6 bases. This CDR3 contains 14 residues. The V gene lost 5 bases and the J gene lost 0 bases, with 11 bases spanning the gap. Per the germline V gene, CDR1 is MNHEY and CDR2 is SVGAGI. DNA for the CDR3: TGTGCCAGCAGTCAACAGGGCAGCTCCTACGAGCAGTACTTC. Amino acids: CASSQQGSSYEQYF.

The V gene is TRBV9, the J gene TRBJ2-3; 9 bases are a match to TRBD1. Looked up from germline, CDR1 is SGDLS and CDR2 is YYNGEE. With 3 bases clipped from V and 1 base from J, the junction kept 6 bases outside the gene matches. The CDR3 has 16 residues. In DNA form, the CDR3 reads TGTGCCAGCAGCGGGGGGACAGGGACGGGCACAGATACGCAGTATTTT. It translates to CASSGGTGTGTDTQYF. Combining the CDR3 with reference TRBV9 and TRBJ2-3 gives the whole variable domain DSGVTQTPKHLITATGQRVTLRCSPRSGDLSVYWYQQSLDQGLQFLIQYYNGEERAKGNILERFSAQQFPDLHSELNLSSLELGDSALYFCASSGGTGTGTDTQYFGPGTRLTVL.

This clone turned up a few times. CDR3 bases: TGTGCCAGCAGCTTATCTGTGAACACTGAAGCTTTCTTT. Encoded protein: CASSLSVNTEAFF. The V gene is TRBV7-3, the J gene TRBJ1-1; no clear D. Trimming stripped 2 bases from V and 0 bases from J, with 4 bases between. The length of the CDR3 is 13 residues. Germline-derived CDR1 and CDR2 are SGHTA and FQGTGA.